The table lists the clone carrying this T cell receptor beta chain with many counts. The data are from a study of blood T cell repertoires in COVID-19. Study-level information: In each case, the material was cDNA or gDNA derived from T cells, B-cell-depleted T cells, or PBMCs.

The CDR3 has 15 amino acids. Per the germline V gene, CDR1 is SGHTS and CDR2 is YDEGEE. V was pared by 4 bases and J by 6 bases, with 3 bases of the junction left unmatched. Study processing details: Amplification of reference gene primers was used by the study to estimate nucleated cell counts. Generated by immunoSEQ multiplex PCR, the TCRdb table keeps only in-frame clones and is missing some. The DNA was the basis for D and trimming; V, J and clone size are from that table. The sample lists about 160,000 clones; under 90% were seen once. Recruits, aged roughly 18 to 95 years, lived in around 24 US areas. Participant reports of clinical history set cohort assignment.

The chain recombines TRBV5-8 with TRBJ2-1; 14 nucleotides align to TRBD2. The source of this sequence is a woman aged 60 to 75 who had recovered from COVID-19. Input material: PBMCs or T cells enriched from blood (not recorded which). The CDR3 sequence: CASSIGTSGGNEQFF. The CDR3, as DNA: TGTGCCAGCAGCATCGGGACTAGCGGGGGCAATGAGCAGTTCTTC.